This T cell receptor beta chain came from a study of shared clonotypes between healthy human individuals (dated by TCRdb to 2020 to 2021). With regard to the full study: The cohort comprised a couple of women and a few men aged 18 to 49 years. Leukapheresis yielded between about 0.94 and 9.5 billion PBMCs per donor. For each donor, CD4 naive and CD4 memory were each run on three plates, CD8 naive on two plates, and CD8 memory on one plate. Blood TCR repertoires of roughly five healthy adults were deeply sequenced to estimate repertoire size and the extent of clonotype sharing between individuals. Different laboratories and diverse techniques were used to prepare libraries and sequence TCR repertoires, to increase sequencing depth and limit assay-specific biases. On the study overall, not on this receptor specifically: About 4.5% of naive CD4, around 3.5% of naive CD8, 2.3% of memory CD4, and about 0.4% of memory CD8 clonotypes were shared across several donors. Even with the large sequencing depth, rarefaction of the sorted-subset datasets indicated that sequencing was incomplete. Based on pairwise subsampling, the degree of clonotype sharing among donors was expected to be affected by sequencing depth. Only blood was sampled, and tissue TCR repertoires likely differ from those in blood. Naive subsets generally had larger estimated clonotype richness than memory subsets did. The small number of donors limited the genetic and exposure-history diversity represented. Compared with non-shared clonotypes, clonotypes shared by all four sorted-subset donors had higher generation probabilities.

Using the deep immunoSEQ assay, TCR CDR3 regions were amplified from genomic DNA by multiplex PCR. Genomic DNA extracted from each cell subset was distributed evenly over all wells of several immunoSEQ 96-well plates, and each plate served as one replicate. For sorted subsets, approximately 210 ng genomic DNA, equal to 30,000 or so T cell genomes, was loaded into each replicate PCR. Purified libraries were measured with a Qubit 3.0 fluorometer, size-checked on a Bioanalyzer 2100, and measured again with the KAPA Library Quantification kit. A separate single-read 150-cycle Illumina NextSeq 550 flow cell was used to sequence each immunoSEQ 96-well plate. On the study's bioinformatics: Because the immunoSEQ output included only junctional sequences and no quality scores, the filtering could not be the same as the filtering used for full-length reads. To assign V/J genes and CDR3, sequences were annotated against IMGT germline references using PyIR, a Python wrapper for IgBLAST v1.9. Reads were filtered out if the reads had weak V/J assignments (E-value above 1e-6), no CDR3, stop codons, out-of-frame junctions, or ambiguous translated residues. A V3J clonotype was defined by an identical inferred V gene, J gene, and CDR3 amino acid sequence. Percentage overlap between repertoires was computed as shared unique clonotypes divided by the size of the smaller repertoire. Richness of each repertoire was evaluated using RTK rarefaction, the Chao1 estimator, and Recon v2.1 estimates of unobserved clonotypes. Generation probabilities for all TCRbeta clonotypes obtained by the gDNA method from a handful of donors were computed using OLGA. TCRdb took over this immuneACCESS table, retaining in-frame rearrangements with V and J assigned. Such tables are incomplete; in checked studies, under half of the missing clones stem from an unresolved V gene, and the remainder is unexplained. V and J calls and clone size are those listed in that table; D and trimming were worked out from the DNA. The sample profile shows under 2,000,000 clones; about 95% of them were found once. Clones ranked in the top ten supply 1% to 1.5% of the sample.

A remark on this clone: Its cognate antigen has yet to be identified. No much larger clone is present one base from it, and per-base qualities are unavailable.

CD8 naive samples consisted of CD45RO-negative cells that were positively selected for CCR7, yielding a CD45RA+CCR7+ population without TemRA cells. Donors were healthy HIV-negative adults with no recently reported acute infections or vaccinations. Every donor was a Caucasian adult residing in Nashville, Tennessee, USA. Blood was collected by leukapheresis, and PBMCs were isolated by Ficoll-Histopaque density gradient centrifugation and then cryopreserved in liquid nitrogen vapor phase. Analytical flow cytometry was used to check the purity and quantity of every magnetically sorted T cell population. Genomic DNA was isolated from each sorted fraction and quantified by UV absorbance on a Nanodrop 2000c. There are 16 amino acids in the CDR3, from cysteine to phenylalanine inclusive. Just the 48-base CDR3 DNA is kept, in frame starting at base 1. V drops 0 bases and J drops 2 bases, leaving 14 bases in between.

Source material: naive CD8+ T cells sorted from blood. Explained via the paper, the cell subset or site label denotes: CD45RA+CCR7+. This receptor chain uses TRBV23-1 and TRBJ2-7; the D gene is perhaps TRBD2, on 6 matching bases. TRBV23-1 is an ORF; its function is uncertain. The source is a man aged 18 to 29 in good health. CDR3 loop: CASSQSPSGRTYEQYF. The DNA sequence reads TGCGCCAGCAGTCAATCCCCCAGCGGGCGTACCTACGAGCAGTACTTC.